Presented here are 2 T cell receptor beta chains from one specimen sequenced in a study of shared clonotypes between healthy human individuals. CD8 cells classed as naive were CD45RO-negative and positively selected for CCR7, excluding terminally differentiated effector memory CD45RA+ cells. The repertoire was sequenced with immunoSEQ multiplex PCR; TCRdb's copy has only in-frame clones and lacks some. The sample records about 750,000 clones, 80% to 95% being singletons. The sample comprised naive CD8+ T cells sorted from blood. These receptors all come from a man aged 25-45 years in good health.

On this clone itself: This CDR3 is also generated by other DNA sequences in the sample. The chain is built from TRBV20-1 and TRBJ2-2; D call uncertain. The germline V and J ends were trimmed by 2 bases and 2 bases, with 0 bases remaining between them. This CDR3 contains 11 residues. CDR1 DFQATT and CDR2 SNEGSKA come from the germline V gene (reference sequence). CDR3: CSARNTGELFF. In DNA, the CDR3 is TGCAGTGCTAGAAACACCGGGGAGCTGTTTTTT.

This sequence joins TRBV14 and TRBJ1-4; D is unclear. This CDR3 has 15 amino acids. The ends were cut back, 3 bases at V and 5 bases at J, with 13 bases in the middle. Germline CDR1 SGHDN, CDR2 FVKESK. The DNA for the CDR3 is TGTGCCAGCAGCCAGACCCGGTTGGGGAATGAAAAACTGTTTTTT. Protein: CASSQTRLGNEKLFF.